The T cell receptor (beta chain) described here comes from a study of T cells after yellow fever vaccination. The study's findings and limits: The study noted that FACS-sorted repertoires could contain abundant clonotypes contaminating from the bulk population. At around 96% for CD4 and about 87% for CD8, most primary-vaccination clones showed up again after the booster.

With 1 base clipped from V and 8 bases from J, the junction kept 7 bases outside the gene matches. CDR1 and CDR2 from the germline V gene are LGHNA and YSLEER. This CDR3 has 14 residues. In TCRdb, the 5' RACE reads were re-called with MiXCR into one record per CDR3 protein. The sample shows around 120,000 distinct CDR3 sequences, approximately 14% of them seen only once. Turning to this clonotype: Its antigen is unknown.

The sample here was CD8+ T cells sorted from PBMCs, taken 5 days after the yellow fever booster vaccination. This sequence originates from a man aged 18 to 30 who received the YFV17D yellow fever vaccine. The gene calls are TRBV4-3 and TRBJ1-1; 7 nucleotides align to TRBD1. CDR3 nucleotide sequence: TGCGCCAGCAGCCAAGTCCGGTGGACAGGCGAAGCTTTCTTT. It yields the protein CASSQVRWTGEAFF.